The clone carrying this T cell receptor (beta chain) was counted many times. Its antigen is undetermined. Each CDR3 protein gets one entry after TCRdb re-called the reads with MiXCR. The sample records around 300,000 distinct CDR3 sequences, under 25% being singletons. This entry is derived from a study of T cell repertoires in cytomegalovirus infection. Study details: Recently described HLA-C-restricted plus well-studied HLA-B-restricted CMV epitopes were used. From public TCR beta signatures came an indication of both CMV infection and matching HLA type.

Study-level results: CMV-specific HLA-C-restricted TCR beta clonotypes dominated the ex vivo response.

The CDR3 length is 15 residues. Trimming took 4 bases from V and 5 from J; bases not matched to a gene: 9. Germline loops: CDR1 SGHAT, CDR2 FQNNGV. The source is a human donor in good health (CMV status not recorded). Some clones in this sample may be carry-over from other donors' samples. Material: cultured PBMCs, obtained from culture after CMV antigen stimulation. The chain joins TRBV11-2 to TRBJ2-5; 8 bases agree with TRBD1. The CDR3 is CASSSIDRGRETQYF. The CDR3 DNA sequence: TGTGCCAGCAGCTCAATAGACAGGGGTCGGGAGACCCAGTACTTC.